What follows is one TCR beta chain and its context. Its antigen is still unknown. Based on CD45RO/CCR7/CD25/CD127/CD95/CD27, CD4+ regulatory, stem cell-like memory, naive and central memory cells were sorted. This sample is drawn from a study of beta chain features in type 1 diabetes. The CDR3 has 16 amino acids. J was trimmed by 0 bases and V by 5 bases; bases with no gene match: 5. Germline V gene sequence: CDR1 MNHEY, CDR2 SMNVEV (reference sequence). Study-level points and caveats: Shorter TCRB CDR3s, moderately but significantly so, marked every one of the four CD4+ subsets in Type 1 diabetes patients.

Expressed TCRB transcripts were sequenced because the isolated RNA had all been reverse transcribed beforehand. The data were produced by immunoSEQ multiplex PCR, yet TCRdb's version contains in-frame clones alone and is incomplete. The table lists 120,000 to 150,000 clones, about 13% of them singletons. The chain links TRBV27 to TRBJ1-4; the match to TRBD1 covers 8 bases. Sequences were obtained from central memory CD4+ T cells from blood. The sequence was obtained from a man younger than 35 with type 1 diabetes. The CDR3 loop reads CASSGQGAATNEKLFF. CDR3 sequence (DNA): TGTGCCAGCAGTGGACAGGGAGCAGCAACTAATGAAAAACTGTTTTTT. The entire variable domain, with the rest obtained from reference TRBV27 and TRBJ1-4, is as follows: EAQVTQNPRYLITVTGKKLTVTCSQNMNHEYMSWYRQDPGLGLRQIYYSMNVEVTDKGDVPEGYKVSRKEKRNFPLILESPSPNQTSLYFCASSGQGAATNEKLFFGSGTQLSVL.